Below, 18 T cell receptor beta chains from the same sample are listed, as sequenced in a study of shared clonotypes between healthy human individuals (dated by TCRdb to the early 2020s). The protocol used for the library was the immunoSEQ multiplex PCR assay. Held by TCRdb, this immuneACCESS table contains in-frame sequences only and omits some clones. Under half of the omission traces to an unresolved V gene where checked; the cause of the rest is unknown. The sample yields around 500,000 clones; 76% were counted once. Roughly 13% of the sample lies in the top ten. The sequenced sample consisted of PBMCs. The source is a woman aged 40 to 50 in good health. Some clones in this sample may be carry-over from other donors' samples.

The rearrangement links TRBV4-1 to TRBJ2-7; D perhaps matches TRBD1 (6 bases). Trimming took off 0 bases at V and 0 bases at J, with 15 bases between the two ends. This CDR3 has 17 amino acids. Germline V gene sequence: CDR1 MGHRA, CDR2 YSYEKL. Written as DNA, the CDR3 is TGCGCCAGCAGCCAAGACGGACAGAGCAGACTCTCCTACGAGCAGTACTTC. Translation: CASSQDGQSRLSYEQYF.

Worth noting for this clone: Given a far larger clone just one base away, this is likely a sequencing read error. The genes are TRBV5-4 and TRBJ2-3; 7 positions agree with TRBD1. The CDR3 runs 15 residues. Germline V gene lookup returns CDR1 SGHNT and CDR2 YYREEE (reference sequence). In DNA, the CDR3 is TGTGCCAGCAGCGTGCCGGGACAGAGCACAGGTACGCAGTATTTT. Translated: CASSVPGQSTGTQYF.

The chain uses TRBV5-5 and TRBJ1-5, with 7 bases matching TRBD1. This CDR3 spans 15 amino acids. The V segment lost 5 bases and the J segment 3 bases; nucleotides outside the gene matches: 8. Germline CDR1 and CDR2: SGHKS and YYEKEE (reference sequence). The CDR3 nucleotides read TGTGCCAGCAGTGAGACAGGGAGGTTCAATCAGCCCCAGCATTTT. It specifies CASSETGRFNQPQHF. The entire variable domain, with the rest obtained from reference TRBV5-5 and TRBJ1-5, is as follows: DAGVTQSPTHLIKTRGQQVTLRCSPISGHKSVSWYQQVLGQGPQFIFQYYEKEERGRGNFPDRFSARQFPNYSSELNVNALLLGDSALYLCASSETGRFNQPQHFGDGTRLSIL.

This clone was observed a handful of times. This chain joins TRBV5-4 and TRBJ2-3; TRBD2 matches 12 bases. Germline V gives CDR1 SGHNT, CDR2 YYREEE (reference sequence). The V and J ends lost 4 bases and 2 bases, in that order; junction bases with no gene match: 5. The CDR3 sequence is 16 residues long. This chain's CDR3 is CASSAGLAGSTDTQYF. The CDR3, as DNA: TGTGCCAGCAGCGCTGGACTAGCGGGATCCACAGATACGCAGTATTTT.

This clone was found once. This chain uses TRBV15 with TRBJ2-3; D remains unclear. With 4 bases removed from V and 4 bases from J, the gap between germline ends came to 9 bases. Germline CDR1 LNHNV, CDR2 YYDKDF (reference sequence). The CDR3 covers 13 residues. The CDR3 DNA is TGTGCCACCAGCATAGACACGCCAGATACGCAGTATTTT. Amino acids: CATSIDTPDTQYF. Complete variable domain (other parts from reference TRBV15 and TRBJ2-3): DAMVIQNPRYQVTQFGKPVTLSCSQTLNHNVMYWYQQKSSQAPKLLFHYYDKDFNNEADTPDNFQSRRPNTSFCFLDIRSPGLGDTAMYLCATSIDTPDTQYFGPGTRLTVL.

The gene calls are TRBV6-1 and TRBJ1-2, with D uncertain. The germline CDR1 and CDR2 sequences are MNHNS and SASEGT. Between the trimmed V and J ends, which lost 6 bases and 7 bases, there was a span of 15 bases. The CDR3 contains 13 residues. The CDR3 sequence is CASRLTLGSGYTF. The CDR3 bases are TGTGCCAGCAGGCTGACTTTAGGAAGTGGCTACACCTTC.

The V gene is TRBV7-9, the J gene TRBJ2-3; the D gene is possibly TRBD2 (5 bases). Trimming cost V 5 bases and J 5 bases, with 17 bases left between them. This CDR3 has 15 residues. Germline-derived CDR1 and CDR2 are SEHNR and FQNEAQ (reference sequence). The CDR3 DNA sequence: TGTGCCAGCAGCAGAGCTCCGGGATCGAAAGATACGCAGTATTTT. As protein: CASSRAPGSKDTQYF.

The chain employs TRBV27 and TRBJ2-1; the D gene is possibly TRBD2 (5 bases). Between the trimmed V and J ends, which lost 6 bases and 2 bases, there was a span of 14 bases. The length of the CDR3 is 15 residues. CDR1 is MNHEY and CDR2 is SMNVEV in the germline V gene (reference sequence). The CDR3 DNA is TGTGCCAGCAGCCTCTGGAGCGGACCCTACAATGAGCAGTTCTTC. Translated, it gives CASSLWSGPYNEQFF.

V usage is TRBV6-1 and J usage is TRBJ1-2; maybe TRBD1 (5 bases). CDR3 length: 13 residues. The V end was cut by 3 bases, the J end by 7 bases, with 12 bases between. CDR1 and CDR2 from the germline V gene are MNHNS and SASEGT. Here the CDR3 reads CASSEGVGVGYTF. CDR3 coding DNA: TGTGCCAGCAGTGAGGGGGTCGGGGTTGGCTACACCTTC.

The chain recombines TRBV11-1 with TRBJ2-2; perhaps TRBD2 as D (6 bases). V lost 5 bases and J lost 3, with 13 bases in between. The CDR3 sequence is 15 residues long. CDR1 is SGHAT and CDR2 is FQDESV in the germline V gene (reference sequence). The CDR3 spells CASSRSGTHTGELFF. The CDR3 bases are TGTGCCAGCAGCCGTAGCGGAACCCACACCGGGGAGCTGTTTTTT.

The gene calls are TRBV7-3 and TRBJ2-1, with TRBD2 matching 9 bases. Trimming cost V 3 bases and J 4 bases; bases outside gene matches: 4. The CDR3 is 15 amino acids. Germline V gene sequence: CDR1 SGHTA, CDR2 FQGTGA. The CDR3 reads CASSLDSGGYNEQFF. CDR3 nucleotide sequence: TGTGCCAGCAGCTTGGATAGCGGGGGATACAATGAGCAGTTCTTC.

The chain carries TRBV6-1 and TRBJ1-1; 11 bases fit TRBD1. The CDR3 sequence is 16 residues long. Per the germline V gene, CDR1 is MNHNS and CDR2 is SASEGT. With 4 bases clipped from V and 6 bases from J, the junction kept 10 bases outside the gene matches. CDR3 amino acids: CASSARRGGQGAEAFF. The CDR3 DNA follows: TGTGCCAGCAGTGCCCGCCGGGGGGGACAGGGGGCTGAAGCTTTCTTT.

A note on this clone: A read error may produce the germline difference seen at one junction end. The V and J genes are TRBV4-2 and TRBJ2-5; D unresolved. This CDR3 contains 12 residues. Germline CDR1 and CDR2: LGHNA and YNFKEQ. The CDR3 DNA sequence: TGTTCCAGCAGCTCCACTGGGGAGACCCAGTACTTC. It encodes CSSSSTGETQYF.

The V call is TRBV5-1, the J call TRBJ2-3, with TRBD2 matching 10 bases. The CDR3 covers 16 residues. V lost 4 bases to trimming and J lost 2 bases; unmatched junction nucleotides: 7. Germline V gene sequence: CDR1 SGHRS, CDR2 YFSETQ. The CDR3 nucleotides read TGCGCCAGCAGCCCCGGACTAGCGGTAATCACAGATACGCAGTATTTT. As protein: CASSPGLAVITDTQYF.

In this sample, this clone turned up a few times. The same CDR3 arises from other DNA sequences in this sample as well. CDR3 in amino acids: CASSLQGALETQYF. The CDR3, as DNA: TGTGCCAGCAGCTTACAGGGGGCTCTGGAGACCCAGTACTTC. This sequence joins TRBV5-6 and TRBJ2-5; 9 nucleotides agree with TRBD1. CDR1 and CDR2 from the germline V gene are SGHDT and YYEEEE. V lost 2 bases and J lost 5; bases outside the gene matches: 4. This CDR3 has 14 residues. Filled out from reference TRBV5-6 and TRBJ2-5, the complete variable domain reads DAGVTQSPTHLIKTRGQQVTLRCSPKSGHDTVSWYQQALGQGPQFIFQYYEEEERQRGNFPDRFSGHQFPNYSSELNVNALLLGDSALYLCASSLQGALETQYFGPGTRLLVL.

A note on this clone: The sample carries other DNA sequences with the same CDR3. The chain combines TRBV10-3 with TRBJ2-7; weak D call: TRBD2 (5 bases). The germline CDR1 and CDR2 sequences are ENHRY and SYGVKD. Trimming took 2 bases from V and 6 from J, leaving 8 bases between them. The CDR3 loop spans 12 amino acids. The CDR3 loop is CAISEGGLEQYF. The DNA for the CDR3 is TGTGCCATCAGTGAGGGTGGACTCGAGCAGTACTTC.

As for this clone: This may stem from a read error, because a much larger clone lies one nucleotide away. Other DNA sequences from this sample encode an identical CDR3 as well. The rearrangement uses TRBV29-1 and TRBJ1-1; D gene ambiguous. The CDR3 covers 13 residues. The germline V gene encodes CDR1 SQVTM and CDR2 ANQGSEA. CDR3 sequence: CSVSGNMNTEALF. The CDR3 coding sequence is TGCAGCGTCTCGGGGAACATGAACACTGAAGCTTTGTTT. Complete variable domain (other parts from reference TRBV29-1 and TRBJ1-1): SAVISQKPSRDICQRGTSLTIQCQVDSQVTMMFWYRQQPGQSLTLIATANQGSEATYESGFVIDKFPISRPNLTFSTLTVSNMSPEDSSIYLCSVSGNMNTEALFGQGTRLTVV.

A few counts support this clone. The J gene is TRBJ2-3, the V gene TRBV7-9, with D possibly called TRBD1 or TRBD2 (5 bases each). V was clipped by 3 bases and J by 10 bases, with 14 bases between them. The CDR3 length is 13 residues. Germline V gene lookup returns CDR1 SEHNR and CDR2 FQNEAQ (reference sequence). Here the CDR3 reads CASSFTSQGAQYF. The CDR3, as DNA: TGTGCCAGCAGCTTCACTTCGCAGGGAGCGCAGTATTTT.